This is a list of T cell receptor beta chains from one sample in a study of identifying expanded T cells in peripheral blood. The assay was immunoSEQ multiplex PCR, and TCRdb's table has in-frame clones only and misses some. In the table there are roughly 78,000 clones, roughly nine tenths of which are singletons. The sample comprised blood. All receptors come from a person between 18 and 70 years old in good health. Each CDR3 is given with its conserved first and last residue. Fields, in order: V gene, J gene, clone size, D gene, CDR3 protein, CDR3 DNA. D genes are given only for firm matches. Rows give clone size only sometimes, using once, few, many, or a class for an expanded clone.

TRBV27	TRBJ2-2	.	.	CASSLGMTGELFF	TGTGCCAGCAGTTTAGGGATGACCGGGGAGCTGTTTTTT
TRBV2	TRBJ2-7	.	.	CASTSRGYEQYF	TGTGCCAGCACCAGCAGAGGCTACGAGCAGTACTTC
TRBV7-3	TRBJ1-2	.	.	CASSSSPTGPYGYTF	TGTGCCAGCAGCTCAAGTCCGACAGGTCCCTATGGCTACACCTTC
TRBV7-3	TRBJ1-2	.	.	CASSLHQGEHYGYTF	TGTGCCAGCAGCTTACATCAGGGTGAGCACTATGGCTACACCTTC
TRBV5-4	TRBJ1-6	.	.	CASSLYSDNNSPLHF	TGTGCCAGCAGCTTGTATTCGGACAATAATTCACCCCTCCACTTT
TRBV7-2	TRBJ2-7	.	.	CASSVTTGIAEQYF	TGTGCCAGCAGCGTTACTACAGGGATCGCCGAGCAGTACTTC
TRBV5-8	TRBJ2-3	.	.	CASSLRDGRTDTQYF	TGTGCCAGCAGCTTGAGGGACGGACGCACAGATACGCAGTATTTT
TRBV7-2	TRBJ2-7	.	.	CASSPSSGRNEQYF	TGTGCCAGCAGCCCCAGTAGTGGTCGGAACGAGCAGTACTTC
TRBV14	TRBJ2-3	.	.	CASSPDQGSDTQYF	TGTGCCAGCAGCCCCGATCAGGGCTCAGATACGCAGTATTTT
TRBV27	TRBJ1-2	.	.	CASSSRGRAHYGYTF	TGTGCCAGCAGTTCCCGGGGTAGGGCCCACTATGGCTACACCTTC
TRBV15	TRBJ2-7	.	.	CATSRDPPTSSGSSYEQYF	TGTGCCACCAGCAGAGATCCGCCGACGTCCAGCGGAAGCTCCTACGAGCAGTACTTC
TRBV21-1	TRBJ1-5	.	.	CASSSTSGKCGPQHF	TGTGCCAGCAGCTCTACATCGGGGAAGTGCGGGCCCCAGCATTTT
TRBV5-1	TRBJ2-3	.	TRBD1	CASSRTGVSTDTQYF	TGCGCCAGCAGCCGGACAGGAGTTTCCACAGATACGCAGTATTTT
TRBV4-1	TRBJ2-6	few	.	CASSQQGISIGSGANVLTF	TGCGCCAGCAGCCAACAGGGGATCTCAATAGGTTCTGGTGCCAACGTCCTGACTTTC
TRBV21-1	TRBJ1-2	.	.	CASSKLGADGYTF	TGTGCCAGCAGCAAATTGGGGGCCGATGGCTACACCTTC
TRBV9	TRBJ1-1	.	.	CASSARRESEAFF	TGTGCCAGCAGCGCCAGACGGGAGTCTGAAGCTTTCTTT
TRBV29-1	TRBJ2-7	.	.	CSVEDFPTSSEQYF	TGCAGCGTTGAGGATTTCCCCACATCTAGCGAGCAGTACTTC
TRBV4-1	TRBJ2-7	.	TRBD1	CASSLDGDRVYEQYF	TGCGCCAGCAGCCTAGACGGGGACAGGGTGTACGAGCAGTACTTC
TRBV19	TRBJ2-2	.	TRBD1	CASSMQGATGELFF	TGTGCCAGTAGTATGCAGGGGGCGACCGGGGAGCTGTTTTTT
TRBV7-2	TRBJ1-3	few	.	CASSLMGPRATGNTIYF	TGTGCCAGCAGCTTAATGGGCCCACGGGCAACTGGAAACACCATATATTTT
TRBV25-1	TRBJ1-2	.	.	CASSGVRAGYTF	TGTGCCAGCAGTGGGGTTCGGGCTGGCTACACCTTC
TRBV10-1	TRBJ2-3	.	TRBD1	CASSDLSGQGFQYF	TGCGCCAGCAGTGATCTCTCCGGACAGGGGTTTCAGTATTTT
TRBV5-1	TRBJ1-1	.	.	CASSLEGREDEAFF	TGCGCCAGCAGCTTGGAGGGCAGGGAGGATGAAGCTTTCTTT
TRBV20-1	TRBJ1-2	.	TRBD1	CSPRTGQGYTF	TGCAGCCCTAGGACAGGACAGGGCTACACCTTC
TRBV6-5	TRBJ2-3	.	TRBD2	CASSPSSGSAQYF	TGTGCCAGCAGCCCATCTAGCGGGAGTGCGCAGTATTTT
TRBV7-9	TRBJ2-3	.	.	CASSLGYLRGAGTDTQYF	TGTGCCAGCAGCTTAGGGTACCTTCGAGGGGCAGGCACAGATACGCAGTATTTT
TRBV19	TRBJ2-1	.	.	CASSERFEQFF	TGTGCCAGTAGTGAGCGGTTTGAGCAGTTCTTC
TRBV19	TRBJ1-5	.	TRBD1	CASSMGNRGWNQPQHF	TGTGCCAGTAGTATGGGAAACAGGGGTTGGAATCAGCCCCAGCATTTT
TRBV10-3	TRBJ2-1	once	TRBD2	CAITGTSGNEQFF	TGTGCCATCACGGGGACTAGCGGCAATGAGCAGTTCTTC
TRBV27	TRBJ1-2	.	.	CASSRFRMGWLNYGYTF	TGTGCCAGCAGTCGATTTCGAATGGGTTGGTTAAACTATGGCTACACCTTC
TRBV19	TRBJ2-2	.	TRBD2	CASSPPLAGGNTGELFF	TGTGCCAGTAGTCCCCCTTTAGCGGGAGGTAACACCGGGGAGCTGTTTTTT
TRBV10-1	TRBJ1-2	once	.	CASSEWQSYGYTF	TGCGCCAGCAGTGAGTGGCAGAGCTATGGCTACACCTTC
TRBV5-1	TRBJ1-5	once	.	CASSSEEGQPQHF	TGCGCCAGCAGCTCGGAGGAAGGTCAGCCCCAGCATTTT
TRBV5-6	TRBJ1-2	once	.	CASSLQGTTYTF	TGTGCCAGCAGCTTGCAGGGGACAACCTACACCTTC
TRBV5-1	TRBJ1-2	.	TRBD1	CASSSPGQGNYGYTF	TGCGCCAGCAGCTCTCCGGGACAGGGTAACTATGGCTACACCTTC
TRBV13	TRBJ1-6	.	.	CASSLAPRSYNSPLHF	TGTGCCAGCAGCTTAGCCCCCCGCTCCTATAATTCACCCCTCCACTTT
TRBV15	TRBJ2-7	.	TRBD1	CATSGGTGTYEQYF	TGTGCCACCAGCGGGGGGACAGGGACCTACGAGCAGTACTTC
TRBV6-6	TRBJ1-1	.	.	CASSYSFEGNTEAFF	TGTGCCAGCAGTTACTCGTTTGAGGGGAACACTGAAGCTTTCTTT
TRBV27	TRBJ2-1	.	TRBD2	CATSGAVAYNEQFF	TGTGCCACCAGCGGGGCAGTGGCCTACAATGAGCAGTTCTTC
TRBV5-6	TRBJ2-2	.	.	CASSLARKAANTGELFF	TGTGCCAGCAGCTTGGCTAGAAAGGCCGCGAACACCGGGGAGCTGTTTTTT
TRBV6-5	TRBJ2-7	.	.	CASSTGTYGEQYF	TGTGCCAGCAGTACGGGGACTTATGGAGAGCAGTACTTC